There are many counts of the clone carrying this T cell receptor (beta chain). This record belongs to a study of CD8+CD57+ T cells in acquired aplastic anemia. Before being chosen for sequencing, patients had shown CD8+CD57+ cell expansion by flow cytometry. TCR beta VDJ and CDR3 were profiled, and genomic DNA was the template. TCRdb reprocessed the reads via MiXCR and lists one record per CDR3 protein. This sample has 200,000 to 250,000 distinct CDR3 sequences; about half occur once, and the top ten carry nearly 20%. This CDR3 region has 14 residues. V shed 0 bases and J shed 7 bases, with 12 bases lying between them. CDR1 and CDR2 from the germline V gene are MNHEY and SVGAGI.

The rearrangement links TRBV6-5 to TRBJ1-1; D may be TRBD1 (5 bases). The specimen sequenced was sorted CD4+, CD8+, or CD8+CD57+ T cells (not recorded which) from PBMCs. This clonotype was sampled from a human donor with aplastic anemia. The CDR3 sequence is CASSYSRGSGEAFF. DNA for the CDR3: TGTGCCAGCAGTTACTCGAGGGGTTCGGGTGAAGCTTTCTTT.